The rows below give T cell receptor beta chains drawn from one sample of a study of OX40 agonist ivuxolimab in advanced cancers. Method: immunoSEQ multiplex PCR; TCRdb's copy keeps in-frame clones and lacks some. The table shows under 80,000 clones, with about 90% occurring only once. Sample: CD4+ or CD8+ T cells sorted from blood, taken in a trial of the OX40 agonist ivuxolimab. The receptor source for this set is an adult with an advanced solid tumor such as melanoma, head and neck, liver or kidney cancer. Each CDR3 is given with its conserved first and last residue. Fields, in order: D gene, V gene, clone size, CDR3 protein. D genes are given only for firm matches. Rows give clone size only sometimes, using once, few, many, or a class for an expanded clone.

d_gene: -
v_gene: TRBV4-2
abundance: -
CDR3aa: CASSQDETNTEAFF

d_gene: -
v_gene: TRBV19
abundance: -
CDR3aa: CASSPKGVRSLNTEAFF

d_gene: -
v_gene: TRBV9
abundance: -
CDR3aa: CASSVEVGGLYNEQFF

d_gene: TRBD2
v_gene: TRBV4-2
abundance: -
CDR3aa: CASSQVVASGRGYNEQFF

d_gene: TRBD2
v_gene: TRBV25-1
abundance: -
CDR3aa: CASSSPRTSRDEQFF

d_gene: -
v_gene: TRBV27
abundance: -
CDR3aa: CASSLTSLPQYF

d_gene: TRBD2
v_gene: TRBV15
abundance: -
CDR3aa: CATSGAGEPSTDTQYF

d_gene: TRBD1
v_gene: TRBV15
abundance: -
CDR3aa: CATSREGQANEKLFF

d_gene: TRBD1
v_gene: TRBV18
abundance: -
CDR3aa: CASSYPGTGGLGTGEQYF

d_gene: -
v_gene: TRBV5-1
abundance: -
CDR3aa: CASSLNRYSYYGYTF

d_gene: -
v_gene: TRBV7-2
abundance: -
CDR3aa: CASSPAGTSAYNEQFF

d_gene: -
v_gene: TRBV6-1
abundance: -
CDR3aa: CASRKRSEEKLFF

d_gene: -
v_gene: TRBV5-1
abundance: -
CDR3aa: CASRVTTGQVDVAFTDTQYF

d_gene: -
v_gene: TRBV28
abundance: -
CDR3aa: CASGGQRPYEQYF

d_gene: -
v_gene: TRBV2
abundance: -
CDR3aa: CASSVRVGTEAFF

d_gene: -
v_gene: TRBV28
abundance: -
CDR3aa: CASSLGGVGETQYF

d_gene: TRBD1
v_gene: TRBV29-1
abundance: -
CDR3aa: CSVVGQGLDTQYF

d_gene: -
v_gene: TRBV9
abundance: -
CDR3aa: CASSVGTLYNSPLHF

d_gene: TRBD2
v_gene: TRBV19
abundance: -
CDR3aa: CASSATSGRNDEQFF

d_gene: TRBD1
v_gene: TRBV7-2
abundance: -
CDR3aa: CASSLGRADRGGYTF

d_gene: -
v_gene: TRBV7-2
abundance: -
CDR3aa: CASSGVNEQFF

d_gene: -
v_gene: TRBV6-5
abundance: -
CDR3aa: CASSYSVSGFQETQYF

d_gene: TRBD2
v_gene: TRBV5-6
abundance: -
CDR3aa: CASSFGTSDSYEQYF

d_gene: TRBD2
v_gene: TRBV6-1
abundance: -
CDR3aa: CASSPGLGGTDTQYF

d_gene: TRBD1
v_gene: TRBV11-2
abundance: -
CDR3aa: CASSRTTGVANQPQHF

d_gene: TRBD2
v_gene: TRBV27
abundance: -
CDR3aa: CASTTSGRATDTQYF

d_gene: -
v_gene: TRBV27
abundance: -
CDR3aa: CASSQGTTDTQYF

d_gene: -
v_gene: TRBV28
abundance: -
CDR3aa: CASSPSGAVPNQPQHF

d_gene: -
v_gene: TRBV27
abundance: -
CDR3aa: CASSSRDSRADTQYF

d_gene: TRBD1
v_gene: TRBV7-8
abundance: few
CDR3aa: CASRRTGTGAWEQYF

d_gene: -
v_gene: TRBV7-2
abundance: -
CDR3aa: CASSLAGTSLSYEQYF

d_gene: -
v_gene: TRBV6-5
abundance: -
CDR3aa: CASSYPLQGQETQYF

d_gene: -
v_gene: TRBV27
abundance: -
CDR3aa: CASSPWAGRETQYF

d_gene: -
v_gene: TRBV7-2
abundance: once
CDR3aa: CASSLRGIAYEQYF

d_gene: TRBD2
v_gene: TRBV7-2
abundance: -
CDR3aa: CASSLGVPGGLSYNEQFF

d_gene: -
v_gene: TRBV4-1
abundance: few
CDR3aa: CASSQASWGGGGETQYF

d_gene: -
v_gene: TRBV19
abundance: -
CDR3aa: CASSLTGWTGELFF

d_gene: -
v_gene: TRBV5-8
abundance: -
CDR3aa: CASSLGDGYNQPQHF

d_gene: -
v_gene: TRBV7-2
abundance: -
CDR3aa: CASSLSGPGQGFPETQYF

d_gene: TRBD2
v_gene: TRBV2
abundance: -
CDR3aa: CASSKGGTSGFSSYNEQFF

d_gene: -
v_gene: TRBV2
abundance: -
CDR3aa: CASSGGPKNIQYF

d_gene: -
v_gene: TRBV18
abundance: -
CDR3aa: CASSPLYEQYF

d_gene: TRBD2
v_gene: TRBV9
abundance: -
CDR3aa: CASSLRGGGELFF

d_gene: TRBD1
v_gene: TRBV28
abundance: once
CDR3aa: CASNTGARGYEQYF

d_gene: -
v_gene: TRBV5-4
abundance: -
CDR3aa: CASSGEAETQYF

d_gene: TRBD2
v_gene: TRBV7-2
abundance: -
CDR3aa: CASSLAGTNYEQYF

d_gene: -
v_gene: TRBV7-9
abundance: once
CDR3aa: CASSLRGAVYEQYF

d_gene: -
v_gene: TRBV5-6
abundance: -
CDR3aa: CASSLPTTGPYEQYF

d_gene: -
v_gene: TRBV9
abundance: -
CDR3aa: CASSGDILSAGNTIYF

d_gene: -
v_gene: TRBV5-8
abundance: -
CDR3aa: CASSQTLASKASGELFF